This T cell receptor (beta chain) appears in the sequencing data of a study of shared T cell receptors in the human thymus. Profiling relied on immunoSEQ multiplex PCR, and the TCRdb table lists in-frame clones only, not all of them. This table has some 640,000 clones, around 87% appearing once. The V and J ends lost 0 bases and 1 base respectively, with 19 bases between them. The germline CDR1 and CDR2 sequences are SGHRS and YFSETQ. The CDR3 is 18 amino acids. These data were likewise used in another study, on human thymus T cells. As that study records: Healthy Finnish infants undergoing corrective surgery for congenital heart defects were the donors. Corrective heart surgery yielded resections, and these provided the thymus tissue. Thymic and blood repertoires seemed to show skewed V and J gene use. Unrelated individuals had highly overlapping thymic repertoires, as reported in related research.

The receptor was derived from a boy in the first two years of life with a congenital heart defect. The chain combines TRBV5-1 with TRBJ1-1; D gene uncertain. Sequenced input: thymocytes. In DNA form, the CDR3 reads TGCGCCAGCAGCTTGGCCCAGGCAGACCAAAATAAGAACACTGAAGCTTTCTTT. Amino acids: CASSLAQADQNKNTEAFF.